The T cell receptor (beta chain) described here comes from a study of blood T cell repertoires in COVID-19. Study overall: Sample material is recorded as cDNA or gDNA derived from T cells, B-cell-depleted T cells, or PBMCs.

Individuals in the exposed group had encountered a COVID-19 case within 2 weeks preceding study entry. Source study methods: Reference gene primer amplification yielded estimated nucleated cell counts. Libraries were prepared by immunoSEQ multiplex PCR; TCRdb keeps only in-frame clonotypes and omits some of them. That table furnishes V, J and clone size, whereas the DNA furnished D and trimming. Altogether roughly 230,000 clones are present, 80% to 90% being singletons, with the ten largest covering under 8%. The CDR3 sequence is 14 residues long. Trimming left V 4 bases short and J 5 bases short, with 15 bases between. The germline gives CDR1 SGHRS, CDR2 YFSETQ.

The specimen was PBMCs or T cells enriched from blood (not recorded which). The chain links TRBV5-1 to TRBJ2-5; tentatively, D is TRBD2 (5 bases). The receptor's source is a woman aged 45-65 years who had been exposed to COVID-19. The CDR3 bases are TGCGCCAGCAGCCCGGGATCTCTGGGGGAGACCCAGTACTTC. Translation: CASSPGSLGETQYF. The full variable domain, with the rest looked up from reference TRBV5-1 and TRBJ2-5, is KAGVTQTPRYLIKTRGQQVTLSCSPISGHRSVSWYQQTPGQGLQFLFEYFSETQRNKGNFPGRFSGRQFSNSRSEMNVSTLELGDSALYLCASSPGSLGETQYFGPGTRLLVL.